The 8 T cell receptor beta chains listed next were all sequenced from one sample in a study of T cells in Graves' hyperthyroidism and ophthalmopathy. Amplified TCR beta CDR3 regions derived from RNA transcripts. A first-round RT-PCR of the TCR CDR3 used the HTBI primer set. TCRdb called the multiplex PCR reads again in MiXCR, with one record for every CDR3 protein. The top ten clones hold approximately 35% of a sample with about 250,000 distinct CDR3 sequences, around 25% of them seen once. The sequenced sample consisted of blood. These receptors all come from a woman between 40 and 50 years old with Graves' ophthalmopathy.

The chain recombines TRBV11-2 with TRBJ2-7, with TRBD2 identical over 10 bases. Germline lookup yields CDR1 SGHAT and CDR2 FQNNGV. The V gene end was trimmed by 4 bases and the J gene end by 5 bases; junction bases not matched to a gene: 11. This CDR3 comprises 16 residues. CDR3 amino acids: CASSSISGRRAHEQYF. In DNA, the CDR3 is TGTGCCAGCAGCTCTATTAGCGGGAGGCGCGCACACGAGCAGTACTTC.

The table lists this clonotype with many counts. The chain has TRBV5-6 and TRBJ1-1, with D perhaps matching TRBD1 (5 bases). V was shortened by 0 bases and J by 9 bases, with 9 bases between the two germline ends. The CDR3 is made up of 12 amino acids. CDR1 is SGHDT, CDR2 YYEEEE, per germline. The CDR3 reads CASSLEDRKAFF. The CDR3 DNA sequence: TGTGCCAGCAGCTTGGAAGACAGAAAAGCTTTCTTT. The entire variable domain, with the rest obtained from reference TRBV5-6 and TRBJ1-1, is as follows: DAGVTQSPTHLIKTRGQQVTLRCSPKSGHDTVSWYQQALGQGPQFIFQYYEEEERQRGNFPDRFSGHQFPNYSSELNVNALLLGDSALYLCASSLEDRKAFFGQGTRLTVV.

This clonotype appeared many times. The CDR3 loop reads CASSRTSGGRGANVLTF. The CDR3 coding sequence is TGTGCCAGCAGCCGGACTAGCGGAGGGAGGGGGGCCAACGTCCTGACTTTC. The V and J genes are TRBV27 and TRBJ2-6; 10 bases fit TRBD2. The junction had 9 bases not matched to a gene; V was cut back by 6 bases and J by 4 bases. From germline, CDR1 is MNHEY and CDR2 SMNVEV (reference sequence). This CDR3 region has 17 residues.

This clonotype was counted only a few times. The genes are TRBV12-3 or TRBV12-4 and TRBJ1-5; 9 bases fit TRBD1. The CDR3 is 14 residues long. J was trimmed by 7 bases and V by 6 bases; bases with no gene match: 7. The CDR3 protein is CASSTGTGNQPQHF. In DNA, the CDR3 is TGTGCCAGCAGCACCGGGACAGGGAACCAGCCCCAGCATTTT.

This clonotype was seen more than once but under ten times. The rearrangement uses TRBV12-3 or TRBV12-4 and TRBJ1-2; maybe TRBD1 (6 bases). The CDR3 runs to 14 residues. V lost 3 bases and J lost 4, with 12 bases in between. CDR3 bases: TGTGCCAGCAGTTTCGGGGGCTCAGGCTATGGCTACACCTTC. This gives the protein CASSFGGSGYGYTF.

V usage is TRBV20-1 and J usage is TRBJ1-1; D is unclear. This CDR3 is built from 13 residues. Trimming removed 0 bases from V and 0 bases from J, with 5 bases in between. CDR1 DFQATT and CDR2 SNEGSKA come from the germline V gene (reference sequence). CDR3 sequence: CSAREQMNTEAFF. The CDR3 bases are TGCAGTGCTAGAGAGCAGATGAACACTGAAGCTTTCTTT.

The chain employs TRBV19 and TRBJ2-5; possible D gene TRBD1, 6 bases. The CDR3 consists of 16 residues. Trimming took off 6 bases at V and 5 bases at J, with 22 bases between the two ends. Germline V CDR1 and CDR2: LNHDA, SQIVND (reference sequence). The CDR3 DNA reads TGTGCCAGTAGCGACCGGGGTTTGGGGGCCCCCGAGACCCAGTACTTC. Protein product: CASSDRGLGAPETQYF. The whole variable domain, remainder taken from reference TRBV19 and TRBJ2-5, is DGGITQSPKYLFRKEGQNVTLSCEQNLNHDAMYWYRQDPGQGLRLIYYSQIVNDFQKGDIAEGYSVSREKKESFPLTVTSAQKNPTAFYLCASSDRGLGAPETQYFGPGTRLLVL.

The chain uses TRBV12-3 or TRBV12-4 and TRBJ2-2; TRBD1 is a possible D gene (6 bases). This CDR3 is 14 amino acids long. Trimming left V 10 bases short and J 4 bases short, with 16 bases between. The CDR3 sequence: CATRYRVATGELFF. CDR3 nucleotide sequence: TGTGCCACCAGGTACAGGGTGGCCACCGGGGAGCTGTTTTTT.